The clone carrying this T cell receptor (beta chain) was observed at least ten times. Its antigen remains unidentified. These data come from a study of blood T cells in healthy people across ages. The study, taken as a whole, reports: Per million T cells, TCR beta diversity dropped roughly linearly as age increased. Both naive CD4+ cell counts and diversity were greater in long-lived donors than in aged donors.

Together with a sample-barcoded 5' primer, a J-beta primer mix was included in a second PCR lasting about 7 to 11 cycles. Each cDNA molecule received a tag from a template-switch adaptor that had 12 random nucleotides. Via MiXCR, TCRdb re-called the 5' RACE reads, giving one row per CDR3 protein. The sample has over a million distinct CDR3 sequences, 40% to 55% seen once. Between the trimmed V and J ends, which lost 1 base and 7 bases, there was a span of 10 bases. Germline loops: CDR1 SGHTA, CDR2 FQGNSA. The CDR3 is 13 amino acids. The clonotype comes from a woman aged 60-70 years in good health. The sequencing sample was made of blood. The chain links TRBV7-2 to TRBJ2-5, with D uncertain. This chain's CDR3 is CASSLDLVGTQYF. DNA of the CDR3: TGTGCCAGCAGCTTAGACCTCGTGGGGACCCAGTACTTC.